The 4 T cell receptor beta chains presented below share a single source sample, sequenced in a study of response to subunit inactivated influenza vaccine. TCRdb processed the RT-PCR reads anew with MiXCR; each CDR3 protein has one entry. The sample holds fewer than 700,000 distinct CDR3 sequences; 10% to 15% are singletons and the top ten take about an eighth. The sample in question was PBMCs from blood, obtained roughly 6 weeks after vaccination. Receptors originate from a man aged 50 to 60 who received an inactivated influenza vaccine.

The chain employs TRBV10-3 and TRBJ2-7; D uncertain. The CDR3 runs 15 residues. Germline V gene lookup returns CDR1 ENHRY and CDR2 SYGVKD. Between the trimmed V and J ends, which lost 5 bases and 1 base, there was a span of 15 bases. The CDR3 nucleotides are TGTGCCATCAGTCGCCATTCGGACGGTTCCTACGAGCAGTACTTC. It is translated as CAISRHSDGSYEQYF.

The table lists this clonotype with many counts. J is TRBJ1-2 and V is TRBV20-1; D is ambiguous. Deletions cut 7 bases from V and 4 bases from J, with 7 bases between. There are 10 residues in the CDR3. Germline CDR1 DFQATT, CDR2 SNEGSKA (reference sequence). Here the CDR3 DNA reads TGCAGTGACCCGTCCTATGGCTACACCTTC. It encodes CSDPSYGYTF.

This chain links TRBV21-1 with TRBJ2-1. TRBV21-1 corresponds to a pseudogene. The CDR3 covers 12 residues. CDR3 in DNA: TGTGCCAGCAGCAAAGGTAGCCAAGTTCCGTTCTTC. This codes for CASSKGSQVPFF.

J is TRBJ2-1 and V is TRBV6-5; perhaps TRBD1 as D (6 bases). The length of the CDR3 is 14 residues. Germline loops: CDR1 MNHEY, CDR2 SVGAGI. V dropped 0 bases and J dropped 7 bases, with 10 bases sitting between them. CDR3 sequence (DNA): TGTGCCAGCAGTTACTCACAGGGTTGGAATGAGCAGTTCTTC. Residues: CASSYSQGWNEQFF.